This T cell receptor (beta chain) originates from a study of response to subunit inactivated influenza vaccine (dated by TCRdb to the late 2010s). About the full investigation: Deep quantitative profiling of the T cell receptor repertoire was used in the study to follow responses to a trivalent subunit inactivated influenza vaccine. Study-level results and caveats: The authors proposed that each seasonal influenza vaccination may bring in only a limited number of new T cells.

The library was produced with RT-PCR. TCRdb records Illumina HiSeq 2500 as the sequencer. TCRdb ran its own pipeline on the public reads, namely fastp trimming at Q25 and MiXCR clone calling, and kept in-frame beta chains. Rows matching on CDR3 protein sequence are summarized as one entry with the most common DNA and genes. The sample profile shows about 780,000 distinct CDR3 sequences; less than 20% of them were found once. The leading ten clones occupy 11% of the sample. The CDR3 measures 15 amino acids from cysteine to phenylalanine. CDR3 DNA only is kept here, 45 bases in frame from base 1. Trimming costs V 3 bases and J 0 bases, and their ends lie 11 bases apart. This clonotype turned up a few times. The antigen this receptor binds is unknown. No per-base quality is available; no much larger clone lies one base away.

Sample: PBMCs from blood, taken more than 4 days after vaccination. This receptor was identified in a man aged 45-65 years who received an inactivated influenza vaccine. Donor details come from another sample of the same person, matched by shared clones. The sequence links TRBV12-3 or TRBV12-4 to TRBJ1-1, with no D gene named confidently. The bases are TGTGCCAGCAGTTTGGGGATGGAGATGAACACTGAAGCTTTCTTT. This codes for CASSLGMEMNTEAFF.